This TCR beta chain was documented in a study of cytomegalovirus exposure and HLA in healthy donors. Notes on this clone: Its target is not known.

The CDR3 totals 13 residues. V lost 5 bases and J 4 bases, leaving 8 bases between the germline ends. Germline V gene sequence: CDR1 SGHTA, CDR2 FQGNSA. General observations from the study: The HLA-A and HLA-B alleles of most subjects were reportedly predicted accurately from TCR beta sequences. According to an earlier analysis, most TCR beta V segments yielded productive rearrangements about 87% or about 30% of the time. Several top significant clusters appeared, in a later analysis, to be linked to common viral pathogens. The Asian-associated ancestry cluster reportedly had fewer N-insertions than the approximately 670-donor mean in a later analysis.

The primer mix had 60 Vbeta and 13 Jbeta primers. Data came from immunoSEQ multiplex PCR; TCRdb stores just in-frame clones and leaves some out. The data contain approximately 150,000 clones, approximately 73% of them singletons. The chain couples TRBV7-2 to TRBJ2-2; TRBD1 is a possible D gene (5 bases). The clonotype comes from a woman aged 18-29 years in good health and CMV-seropositive. Sequenced: PBMCs. The CDR3 DNA reads TGTGCCAGCAGCGTAAGGGGCACCGGGGAGCTGTTTTTT. It translates to CASSVRGTGELFF.